This T cell receptor (beta chain) comes out of a study of blood T cell repertoires in COVID-19. The overall study: T cells, B-cell-depleted T cells, or PBMCs supplied cDNA or gDNA.

Profiling relied on immunoSEQ multiplex PCR, and the TCRdb table lists in-frame clones only, not all of them. The table shows under 200,000 clones, with less than 90% occurring only once. In germline, CDR1 is KGHSH, CDR2 LQKENI. The CDR3 spans 15 residues. Trimming took off 8 bases at V and 0 bases at J, with 16 bases between the two ends. This receptor was obtained from a woman in her seventies with COVID-19, enrolled during active disease. Sequenced input: peripheral blood. This chain joins TRBV18 and TRBJ1-1, with a weak D call TRBD1 (5 bases). The DNA for the CDR3 is TGTGCCAGCCAGACTGACAGCTTCATGAACACTGAAGCTTTCTTT. Protein: CASQTDSFMNTEAFF.